This T cell receptor (beta chain) came from a study of patients and donors after allogeneic stem cell transplantation (dated by TCRdb to 2019 to 2021). The library was generated by RT-PCR. Sequencing was carried out with a NextSeq 550. TCRdb reprocessed the public reads (quality trimming at Q25 with fastp, clone calling with MiXCR) and kept in-frame beta chains. Rows matching on CDR3 protein sequence are summarized as one entry with the most common DNA and genes. In this sample the table shows fewer than 25,000 distinct CDR3 sequences, around 31% of which occur a single time. The ten largest account for roughly half of the sample. As concerns this clonotype: The clone's antigen remains unknown. The sample holds no much larger clone one base away, and base qualities are not on file.

A distance of 7 bases separates the germline ends of V and J, which lose 7 bases and 0 bases respectively. The CDR3 sequence holds 13 residues, the cysteine and phenylalanine included. Only the CDR3 DNA is retained, 39 bases long and in frame from the first base. The CDR1 and CDR2 encoded by the germline V gene (reference sequence) are DFQATT and SNEGSKA. The material sequenced was blood, either unsorted or a sorted T cell fraction (not recorded which). The sequence was obtained from a human donor who was either an allogeneic HSCT recipient or a stem cell or donor lymphocyte infusion donor (not recorded which). It is not recorded whose cells these are; they may come from a transplant donor. The chain couples TRBV20-1 to TRBJ1-6; no confident D gene assignment can be made. This receptor carries the CDR3 CSVRSSYNSPLHF. In nucleotides, the sequence is TGCAGTGTCCGGAGCTCCTATAATTCACCCCTCCACTTT.